This TCR beta chain emerged from a study of CD8 T cells in Susac syndrome. Reverse transcription of about 0.5 to 1 ug RNA was carried out with random hexamers. TCRdb re-analysed the immunoSEQ multiplex PCR reads in MiXCR, keeping a single row per CDR3 protein. Altogether around 200,000 distinct CDR3 sequences are present, roughly 94% being singletons, with the ten largest covering about 0.17%. Negative isolation yielded CD4+ and CD8+ T cells, and FACS enriched TEMRA cells. The table lists this clonotype with a count of one. The sequenced sample consisted of CD8+ T cells from PBMCs. The sequence derives from a human donor with Susac syndrome.

This CDR3 is CASSTSSYEQYF. The CDR3 DNA reads TGTGCCAGCAGCACTAGCTCCTACGAGCAGTACTTC. The chain recombines TRBV5-4 with TRBJ2-7, with D tentatively TRBD2 (5 bases). This CDR3 is built from 12 residues. Germline assignment: CDR1 SGHNT and CDR2 YYREEE (reference sequence). The V gene lost 4 bases and the J gene lost 0 bases, with 5 bases spanning the gap.